The clone carrying this TCR beta chain was observed a few times. Its antigen is unidentified. The CDR3 totals 14 residues. Per germline, CDR1 MNHEY and CDR2 SMNVEV (reference sequence). The V gene lost 3 bases and the J gene lost 0 bases, with 6 bases spanning the gap. This specimen comes from a study of immune cell composition in non-small cell lung cancer. The method was immunoSEQ multiplex PCR; TCRdb's version includes in-frame clones alone and lacks a portion of them. This sample has around 2,500 clones; nearly 80% occur once, and the top ten carry roughly a tenth. Frozen unsorted single-cell suspensions supplied the genomic DNA. Study outcomes and limitations: Smoking pack-years did not significantly correlate with tumour TCR-beta clonality.

Sequencing used lung tumor tissue. The chain combines TRBV27 with TRBJ2-1; D not resolved. The receptor's source is a human donor with non-small cell lung cancer. Written as DNA, the CDR3 is TGTGCCAGCAGTTTGGGCTTCTCCTACAATGAGCAGTTCTTC. Amino acids: CASSLGFSYNEQFF.